This passage covers 18 T cell receptor beta chains from one sample sequenced in a study of spatial heterogeneity in lung cancer. As to time point: sample taken at primary tumor resection. Tumor, nontumor lung or frozen PBMC supplied whole RNA, sequenced without sorting. MiXCR was run by TCRdb on the 5' RACE reads, yielding one entry per CDR3 protein. The sample includes 20,000 to 25,000 distinct CDR3 sequences, 5.5% to 8.5% seen only once; the top ten take roughly 13%. The source material was PBMCs, sampled at surgery. The receptor set was obtained from a male donor with early-stage non-small cell lung cancer.

This clonotype was counted many times. The J gene is TRBJ1-5, the V gene TRBV28; the D gene is possibly TRBD1 (6 bases). The CDR3 is 15 amino acids. The ends were cut back, 10 bases at V and 3 bases at J, with 19 bases in the middle. Germline-derived CDR1 and CDR2 are MDHEN and SYDVKM. This chain's CDR3 is CATLIRGTLNQPQHF. CDR3 in DNA: TGTGCCACCTTGATTCGCGGGACACTCAATCAGCCCCAGCATTTT.

This clonotype came up a few times. The V call is TRBV28, the J call TRBJ2-7; D is uncertain. The CDR3 spans 13 residues. Trimming shortened V by 2 bases and J by 5 bases, and 10 bases separated the two germline ends. In germline, CDR1 is MDHEN, CDR2 SYDVKM. Here the CDR3 DNA reads TGTGCCAGCAGTTTACCGGGTACCCACGAGCAGTACTTC. Its translation: CASSLPGTHEQYF.

This clonotype was counted many times. The chain is built from TRBV3-1 and TRBJ2-5; D unresolved. The CDR3 length is 14 residues. Germline V gene lookup returns CDR1 LGHDT and CDR2 YNNKEL (reference sequence). V lost 4 bases and J 1 base, leaving 10 bases between the germline ends. CDR3 bases: TGTGCCAGCAGCCTTCGGCAGATCCAAGAGACCCAGTACTTC. It translates to CASSLRQIQETQYF.

By sample share, this clonotype is medium-sized. The chain links TRBV4-2 to TRBJ1-1; possibly TRBD1 for D (5 bases). This CDR3 comprises 14 residues. With 3 bases removed from V and 8 bases from J, the gap between germline ends came to 16 bases. Germline V gene lookup returns CDR1 LGHNA and CDR2 YNFKEQ. Here the CDR3 reads CASSHDKGHSEAFF. In DNA form, the CDR3 reads TGTGCCAGCAGCCACGACAAAGGACACAGCGAAGCTTTCTTT.

This clonotype was observed at least ten times. V usage is TRBV28 and J usage is TRBJ2-1; 9 nucleotides agree with TRBD1. CDR3 length: 15 amino acids. Per germline, CDR1 MDHEN and CDR2 SYDVKM. The J segment lost 6 bases and the V segment lost 4 bases, leaving 7 bases of the junction unmatched. CDR3: CASSSTGTGSNEQFF. The CDR3 bases are TGTGCCAGCAGTTCTACCGGGACAGGGTCCAATGAGCAGTTCTTC.

This clonotype was seen many times. The rearrangement links TRBV10-3 to TRBJ1-5; D possibly corresponds to TRBD1 (6 bases). The V end lost 2 bases, the J end lost 4 bases, and 9 bases lay between the germline ends. The germline CDR1 and CDR2 sequences are ENHRY and SYGVKD. The CDR3 has 14 amino acids. Written as DNA, the CDR3 is TGTGCCATCAGTGAGGAGGGGGAGAATCAGCCCCAGCATTTT. Translation gives CAISEEGENQPQHF.

This clonotype was counted ten times or more. The V and J genes are TRBV7-2 and TRBJ1-2, with TRBD1 identical over 7 bases. Germline trimming cut 8 bases from V and 0 bases from J; bases unmatched to any gene: 9. The length of the CDR3 is 15 residues. CDR1 and CDR2 from the germline V gene are SGHTA and FQGNSA. The CDR3 loop reads CASARQGSANYGYTF. The CDR3, as DNA: TGTGCCAGCGCACGACAGGGTTCAGCTAACTATGGCTACACCTTC.

The chain has TRBV29-1 and TRBJ2-3; TRBD2 aligns across 12 bases. CDR1 is SQVTM, CDR2 ANQGSEA, per germline. With V trimmed by 4 bases and J by 4 bases, 6 bases remained unmatched. There are 15 residues in the CDR3. CDR3 in amino acids: CSVGRTSGNPDTQYF. The CDR3 DNA sequence: TGCAGCGTTGGTCGGACTAGCGGGAACCCAGATACGCAGTATTTT.

V usage is TRBV20-1 and J usage is TRBJ2-7; 8 nucleotides match TRBD1. Germline assignment: CDR1 DFQATT and CDR2 SNEGSKA (reference sequence). The CDR3 covers 15 residues. The trim removed 4 bases at V and 4 bases at J, leaving 12 bases unmatched. CDR3 nucleotides: TGCAGTGCTACCTCCTCAGGGGGCAGGACTTACGAGCAGTACTTC. Encoded protein: CSATSSGGRTYEQYF.

A note on this clonotype: Relative to the germline gene, one junction end is altered; a read error may explain this. The gene calls are TRBV4-2 and TRBJ2-7, with D hard to call. The germline gives CDR1 LGHNA, CDR2 YNFKEQ. This CDR3 spans 13 amino acids. The CDR3 here is CASSQAETYEQHF. The CDR3 DNA reads TGTGCCAGCAGCCAAGCAGAAACCTACGAGCAGCACTTC.

V gene TRBV6-5 combines with J gene TRBJ2-2; 7 bases fit TRBD1. CDR3 size: 14 residues. The germline V gene encodes CDR1 MNHEY and CDR2 SVGAGI. V shed 8 bases, J shed 6 bases, and the junction held 9 bases outside the gene matches. CDR3 nucleotides: TGTGCCAGCGCTTTGGGACAGCTGGCCGGGGAGCTGTTTTTT. It encodes CASALGQLAGELFF.

The V and J genes are TRBV20-1 and TRBJ1-1; TRBD1 aligns across 8 bases. The germline V gene has CDR1 DFQATT and CDR2 SNEGSKA (reference sequence). V lost 3 bases to trimming and J lost 5 bases; unmatched junction nucleotides: 5. CDR3 size: 13 residues. The CDR3 nucleotides are TGCAGTGCTAGGGACAGGGAGGTTACTGAAGCTTTCTTT. This encodes CSARDREVTEAFF.

This clonotype was counted at least ten times. V and J are TRBV28 and TRBJ1-6, with D perhaps matching TRBD1 (5 bases). The V end was cut by 6 bases, the J end by 0 bases, with 15 bases between. This CDR3 region has 17 residues. Germline V CDR1 and CDR2: MDHEN, SYDVKM. CDR3 sequence: CASRPSGASSYNSPLHF. In nucleotides, the CDR3 is TGTGCCAGCAGACCCTCCGGGGCCAGCTCCTATAATTCACCCCTCCACTTT.

In this sample, this clonotype turned up many times. The J gene is TRBJ2-6, the V gene TRBV12-3 or TRBV12-4, with 12 bases identical to TRBD1. Trimming took 10 bases from V and 2 from J; bases not matched to a gene: 6. The length of the CDR3 is 16 residues. In DNA form, the CDR3 reads TGTGCCACAGGGACAGGGGGCAACGCTGGGGCCAACGTCCTGACTTTC. This encodes CATGTGGNAGANVLTF.

This clonotype was observed a single time. DNA of the CDR3: TGTGCCAGCAGTTTTTCTACCTACGAGCAGTACTTC. This codes for CASSFSTYEQYF. The chain joins TRBV28 to TRBJ2-7, with unresolved D. The CDR3 has 12 residues. The V end lost 3 bases, the J end lost 2 bases, and 5 bases lay between the germline ends. From germline, CDR1 is MDHEN and CDR2 SYDVKM.

A few counts support this clonotype. The rearrangement joins TRBV12-3 or TRBV12-4 to TRBJ2-1; a weak D match, TRBD2 (6 bases). CDR3 length: 14 residues. With 7 bases removed from V and 4 bases from J, the gap between germline ends came to 14 bases. As DNA, the CDR3 is TGTGCCAGCAAGCTGCGGGAACGATACAATGAGCAGTTCTTC. Amino acids: CASKLRERYNEQFF.

This clonotype was picked up a small number of times. This chain joins TRBV19 and TRBJ2-2; D unclear. CDR1 LNHDA and CDR2 SQIVND come from the germline V gene (reference sequence). V was shortened by 6 bases and J by 6 bases, with 8 bases between the two germline ends. There are 12 residues in the CDR3. The CDR3 nucleotides are TGTGCCAGTAGCTGGATGTCCGGGGAGCTGTTTTTT. It yields the protein CASSWMSGELFF.

At least ten counts were recorded for this clonotype. In nucleotides, the CDR3 is TGTGCCAGCACCTCATCGGGACTAGCGGATAATGAGCAGTTCTTC. It yields the protein CASTSSGLADNEQFF. The chain has TRBV12-3 or TRBV12-4 and TRBJ2-1; 11 bases are shared with TRBD2. The CDR3 loop spans 15 amino acids. V dropped 7 bases and J dropped 7; count of bases not matched to a gene: 9.